This T cell receptor beta chain was found in a study of blood T cell repertoires in COVID-19. About the research overall: Sources were T cells, B-cell-depleted T cells, or PBMCs; the material itself was cDNA or gDNA.

Here immunoSEQ multiplex PCR was the method, and the copy in TCRdb shows in-frame clones only, minus some. This sample carries 65,000 to 90,000 clones, about nine tenths of them seen once, and the ten largest clones take around 9.9%. The length of the CDR3 is 15 residues. Trimming stripped 4 bases from V and 1 base from J, with 11 bases between. The germline V gene encodes CDR1 LNHDA and CDR2 SQIVND (reference sequence). The receptor comes from a woman aged 18-29 years with acute or convalescent COVID-19. The V call is TRBV19, the J call TRBJ1-3; D remains unclear. Sequenced: peripheral blood. The CDR3 nucleotides read TGTGCCAGTAGTACCCAGGCCAGGTCTGGAAACACCATATATTTT. Its protein is CASSTQARSGNTIYF.